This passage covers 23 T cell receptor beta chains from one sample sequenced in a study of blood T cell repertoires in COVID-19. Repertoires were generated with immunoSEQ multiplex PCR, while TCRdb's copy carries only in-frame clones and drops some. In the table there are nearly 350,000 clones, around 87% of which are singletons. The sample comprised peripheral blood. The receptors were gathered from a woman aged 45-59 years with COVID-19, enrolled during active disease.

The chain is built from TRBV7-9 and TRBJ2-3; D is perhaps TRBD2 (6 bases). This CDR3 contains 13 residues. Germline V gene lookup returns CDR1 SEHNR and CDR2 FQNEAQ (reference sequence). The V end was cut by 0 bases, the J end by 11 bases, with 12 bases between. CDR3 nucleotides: TGTGCCAGCAGCTTAGCGGGGGGAGAAAGGCAGTATTTT. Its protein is CASSLAGGERQYF.

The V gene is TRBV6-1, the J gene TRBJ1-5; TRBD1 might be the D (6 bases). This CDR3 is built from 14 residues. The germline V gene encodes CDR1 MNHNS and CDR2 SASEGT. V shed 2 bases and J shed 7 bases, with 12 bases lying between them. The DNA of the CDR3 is TGTGCCAGCAGTGAAAATACAGGGACCCAGCCCCAGCATTTT. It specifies CASSENTGTQPQHF.

For the CDR3, the DNA is TGTGCCAGCAGCTTCTTAGCGGGAGCTGGCGGGGAGCTGTTTTTT. Its translation: CASSFLAGAGGELFF. The chain joins TRBV7-3 to TRBJ2-2; 9 bases agree with TRBD2. The V segment lost 3 bases and the J segment 7 bases; nucleotides outside the gene matches: 6. Germline V CDR1 and CDR2: SGHTA, FQGTGA. The CDR3 sequence is 15 residues long.

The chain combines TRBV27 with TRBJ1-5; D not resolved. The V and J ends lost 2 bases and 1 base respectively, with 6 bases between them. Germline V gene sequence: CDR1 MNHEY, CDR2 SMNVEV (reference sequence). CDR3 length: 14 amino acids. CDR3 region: CASSLTLSNQPQHF. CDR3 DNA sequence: TGTGCCAGCAGTTTAACTCTCAGCAATCAGCCCCAGCATTTT.

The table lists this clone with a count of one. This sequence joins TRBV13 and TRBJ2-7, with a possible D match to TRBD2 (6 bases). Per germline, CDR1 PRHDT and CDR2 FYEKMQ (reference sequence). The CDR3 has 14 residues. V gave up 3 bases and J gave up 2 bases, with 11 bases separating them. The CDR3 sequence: CASSFRGGTYEQYF. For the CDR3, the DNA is TGTGCCAGCAGCTTCCGCGGAGGGACCTACGAGCAGTACTTC.

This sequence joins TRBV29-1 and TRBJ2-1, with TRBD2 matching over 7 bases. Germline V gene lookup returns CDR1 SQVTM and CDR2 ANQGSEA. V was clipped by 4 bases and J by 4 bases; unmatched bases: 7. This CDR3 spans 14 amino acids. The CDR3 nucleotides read TGCAGCGTTGTGTTGTCGGGAGGTTACAATGAGCAGTTCTTC. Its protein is CSVVLSGGYNEQFF.

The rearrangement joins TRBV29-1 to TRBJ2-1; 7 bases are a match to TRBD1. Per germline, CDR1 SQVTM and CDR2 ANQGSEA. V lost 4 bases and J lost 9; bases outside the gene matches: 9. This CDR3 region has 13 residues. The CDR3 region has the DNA TGCAGCGTTGGACAGGGCGTAGGAGTTGAGCAGTTCTTC. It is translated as CSVGQGVGVEQFF.

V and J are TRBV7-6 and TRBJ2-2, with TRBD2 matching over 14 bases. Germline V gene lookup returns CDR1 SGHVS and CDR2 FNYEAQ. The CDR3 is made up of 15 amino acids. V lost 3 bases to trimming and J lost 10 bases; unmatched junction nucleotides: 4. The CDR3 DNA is TGTGCCAGCAGCTTGGGGACTAGCGGGAGTGAGGAGCTGTTTTTT. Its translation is CASSLGTSGSEELFF. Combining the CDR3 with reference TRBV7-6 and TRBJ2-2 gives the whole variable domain GAGVSQSPRYKVTKRGQDVALRCDPISGHVSLYWYRQALGQGPEFLTYFNYEAQQDKSGLPNDRFSAERPEGSISTLTIQRTEQRDSAMYRCASSLGTSGSEELFFGEGSRLTVL.

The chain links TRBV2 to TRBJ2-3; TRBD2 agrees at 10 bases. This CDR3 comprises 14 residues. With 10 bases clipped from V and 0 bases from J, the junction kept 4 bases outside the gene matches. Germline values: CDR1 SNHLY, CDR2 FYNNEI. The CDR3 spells CATTSGTSTDTQYF. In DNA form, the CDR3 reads TGTGCCACTACTAGCGGGACTAGCACAGATACGCAGTATTTT.

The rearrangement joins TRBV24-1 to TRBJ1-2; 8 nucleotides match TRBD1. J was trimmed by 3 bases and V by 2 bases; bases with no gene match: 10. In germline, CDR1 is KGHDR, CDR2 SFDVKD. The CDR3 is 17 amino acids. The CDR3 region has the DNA TGTGCCACCAGTGATTCGGGACAGGCCCCCCTACACTATGGCTACACCTTC. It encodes CATSDSGQAPLHYGYTF.

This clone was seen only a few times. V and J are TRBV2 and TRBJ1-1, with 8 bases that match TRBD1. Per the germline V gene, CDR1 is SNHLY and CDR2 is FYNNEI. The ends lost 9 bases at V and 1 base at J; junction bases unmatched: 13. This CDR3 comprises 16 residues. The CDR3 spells CASRQGWVFGNTEAFF. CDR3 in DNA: TGTGCCAGTCGACAGGGGTGGGTCTTTGGGAACACTGAAGCTTTCTTT.

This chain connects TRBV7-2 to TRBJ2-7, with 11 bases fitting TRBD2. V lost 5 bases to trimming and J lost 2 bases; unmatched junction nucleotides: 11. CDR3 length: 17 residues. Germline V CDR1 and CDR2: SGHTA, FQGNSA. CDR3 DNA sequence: TGTGCCAGCAGCCCTGCGGGACAGGGACTAGCGGCCTACGAGCAGTACTTC. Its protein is CASSPAGQGLAAYEQYF.

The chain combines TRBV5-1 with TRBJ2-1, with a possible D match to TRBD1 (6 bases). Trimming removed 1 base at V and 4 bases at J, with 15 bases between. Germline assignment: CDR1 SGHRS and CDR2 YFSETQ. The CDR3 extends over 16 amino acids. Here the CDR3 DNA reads TGCGCCAGCAGCTTGCGGCCCGGGACATATTACAATGAGCAGTTCTTC. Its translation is CASSLRPGTYYNEQFF. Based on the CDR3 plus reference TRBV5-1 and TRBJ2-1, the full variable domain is KAGVTQTPRYLIKTRGQQVTLSCSPISGHRSVSWYQQTPGQGLQFLFEYFSETQRNKGNFPGRFSGRQFSNSRSEMNVSTLELGDSALYLCASSLRPGTYYNEQFFGPGTRLTVL.

CDR3 residues: CSLSGQGYEQFF. The CDR3 DNA reads TGCAGCTTATCCGGACAGGGCTATGAGCAGTTCTTC. This sequence joins TRBV29-1 and TRBJ2-1; TRBD1 matches at 8 bases. Germline lookup yields CDR1 SQVTM and CDR2 ANQGSEA. J was trimmed by 8 bases and V by 8 bases; bases with no gene match: 8. The CDR3 spans 12 residues.

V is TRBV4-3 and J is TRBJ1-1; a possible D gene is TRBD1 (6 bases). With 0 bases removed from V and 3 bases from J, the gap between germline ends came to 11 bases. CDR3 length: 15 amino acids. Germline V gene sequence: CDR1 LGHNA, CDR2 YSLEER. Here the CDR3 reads CASSQEQGLDTEAFF. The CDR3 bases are TGCGCCAGCAGCCAAGAGCAGGGGTTGGACACTGAAGCTTTCTTT.

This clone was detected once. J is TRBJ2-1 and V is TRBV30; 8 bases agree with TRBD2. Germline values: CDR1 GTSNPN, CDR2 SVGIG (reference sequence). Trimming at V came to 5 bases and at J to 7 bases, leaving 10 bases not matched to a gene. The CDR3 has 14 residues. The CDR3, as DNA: TGTGCCTGGGGAGTGAATAGCGGGATGAATGAGCAGTTCTTC. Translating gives CAWGVNSGMNEQFF.

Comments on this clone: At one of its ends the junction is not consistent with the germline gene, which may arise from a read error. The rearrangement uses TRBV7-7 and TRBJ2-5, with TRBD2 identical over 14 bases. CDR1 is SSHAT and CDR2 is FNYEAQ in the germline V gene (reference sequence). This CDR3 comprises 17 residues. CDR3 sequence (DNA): TGTGCTAGCAGCTTAGGGGGACTAGCGGGAGTACACGAGACCCAGTACTTC. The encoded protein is CASSLGGLAGVHETQYF.

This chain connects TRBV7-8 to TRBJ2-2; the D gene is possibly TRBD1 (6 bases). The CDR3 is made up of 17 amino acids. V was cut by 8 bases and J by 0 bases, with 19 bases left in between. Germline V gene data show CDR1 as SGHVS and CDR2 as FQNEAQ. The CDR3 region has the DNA TGTGCCAGCCGGCTTCAAATCAGGGGCGCGAACACCGGGGAGCTGTTTTTT. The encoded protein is CASRLQIRGANTGELFF.

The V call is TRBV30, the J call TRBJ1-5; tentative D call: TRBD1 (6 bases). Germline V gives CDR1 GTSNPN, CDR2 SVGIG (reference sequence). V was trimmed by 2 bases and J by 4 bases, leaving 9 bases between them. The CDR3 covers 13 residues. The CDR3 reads CAWSFTGNQPQHF. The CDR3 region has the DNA TGTGCCTGGAGTTTTACAGGGAATCAGCCCCAGCATTTT.

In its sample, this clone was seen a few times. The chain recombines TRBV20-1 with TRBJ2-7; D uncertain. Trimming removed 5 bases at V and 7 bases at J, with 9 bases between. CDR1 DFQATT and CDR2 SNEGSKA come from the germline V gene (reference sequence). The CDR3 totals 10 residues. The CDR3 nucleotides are TGCAGTGCTCAACTCGCGGAGCAGTACTTC. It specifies CSAQLAEQYF.

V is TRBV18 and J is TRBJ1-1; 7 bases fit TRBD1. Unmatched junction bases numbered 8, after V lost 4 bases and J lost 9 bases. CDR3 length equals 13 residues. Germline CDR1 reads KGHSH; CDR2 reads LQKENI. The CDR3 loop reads CASSRVTGEKAFF. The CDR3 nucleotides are TGTGCCAGCTCACGAGTCACAGGGGAAAAAGCTTTCTTT.

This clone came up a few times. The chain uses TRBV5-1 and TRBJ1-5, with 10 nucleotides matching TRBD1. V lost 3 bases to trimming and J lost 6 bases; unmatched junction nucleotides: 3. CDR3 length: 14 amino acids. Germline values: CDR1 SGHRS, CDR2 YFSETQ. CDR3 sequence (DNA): TGCGCCAGCAGCTCGACAGGGGGCATTCAGCCCCAGCATTTT. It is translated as CASSSTGGIQPQHF.

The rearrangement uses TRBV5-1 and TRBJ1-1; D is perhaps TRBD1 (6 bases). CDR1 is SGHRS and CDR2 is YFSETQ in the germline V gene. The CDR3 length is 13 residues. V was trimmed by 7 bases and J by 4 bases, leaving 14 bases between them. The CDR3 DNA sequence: TGCGCCAGCGCGCAGGGGCTCGGCACTGAAGCTTTCTTT. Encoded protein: CASAQGLGTEAFF.